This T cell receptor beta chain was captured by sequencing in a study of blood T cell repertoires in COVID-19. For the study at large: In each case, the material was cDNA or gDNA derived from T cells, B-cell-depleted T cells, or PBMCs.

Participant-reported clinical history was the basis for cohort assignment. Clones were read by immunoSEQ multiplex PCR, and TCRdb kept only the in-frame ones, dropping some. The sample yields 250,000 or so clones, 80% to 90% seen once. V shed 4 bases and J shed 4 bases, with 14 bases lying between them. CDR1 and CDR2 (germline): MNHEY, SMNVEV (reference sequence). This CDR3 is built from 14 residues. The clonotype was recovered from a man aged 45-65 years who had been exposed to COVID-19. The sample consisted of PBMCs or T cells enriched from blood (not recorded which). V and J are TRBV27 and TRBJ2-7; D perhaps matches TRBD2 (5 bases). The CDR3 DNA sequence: TGTGCCAGCAGTTCCCCCGGGGTGGGGTACGAGCAGTACTTC. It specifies CASSSPGVGYEQYF.